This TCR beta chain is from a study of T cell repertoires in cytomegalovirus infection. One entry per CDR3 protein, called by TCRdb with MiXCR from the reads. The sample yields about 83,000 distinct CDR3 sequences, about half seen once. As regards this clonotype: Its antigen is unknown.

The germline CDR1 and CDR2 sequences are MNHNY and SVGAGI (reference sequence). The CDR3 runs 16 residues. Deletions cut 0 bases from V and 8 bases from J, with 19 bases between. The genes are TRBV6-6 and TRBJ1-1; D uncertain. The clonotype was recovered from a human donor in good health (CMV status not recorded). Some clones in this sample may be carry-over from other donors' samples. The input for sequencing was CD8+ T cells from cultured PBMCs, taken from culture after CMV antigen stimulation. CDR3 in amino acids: CASSYSVGERAHEAFF. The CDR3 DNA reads TGTGCCAGCAGTTACTCGGTTGGGGAACGCGCACACGAAGCTTTCTTT.